This T cell receptor beta chain came from a study of control samples from healthy donors and cancer patients. Trimming shortened V by 3 bases and J by 1 base, and 6 bases separated the two germline ends. From germline, CDR1 is MDHEN and CDR2 SYDVKM. The length of the CDR3 is 13 residues. The method was immunoSEQ multiplex PCR; TCRdb's version includes in-frame clones alone and lacks a portion of them. The data show over 70,000 clones, approximately 88% seen once. The sequenced material came from blood. The sequence derives from a woman between 55 and 75 years old in good health. This chain links TRBV28 with TRBJ1-2; D gene uncertain. The CDR3 DNA is TGTGCCAGCAGTTTGGGTAGTAACTATGGCTACACCTTC. This encodes CASSLGSNYGYTF.